This TCR beta chain was profiled in a study of beta chain features in type 1 diabetes. This clone was picked up a small number of times. The sequenced template was cDNA made from the entire isolated RNA. The protocol was immunoSEQ multiplex PCR, while the TCRdb copy is restricted to in-frame clones and leaves out a portion. This sample has hundreds of thousands of clones, with 15% found just once. V lost 4 bases to trimming and J lost 12 bases; unmatched junction nucleotides: 8. Germline CDR1 SGHRS, CDR2 YFSETQ. CDR3 size: 13 residues. The sequence was collected from a man aged 18 to 35 in good health. The V call is TRBV5-1, the J call TRBJ1-4; the match to TRBD1 covers 8 bases. Input material: naive CD4+ T cells from blood. The CDR3 nucleotides are TGCGCCAGCAGCCTACCTCCGGACAGGGAACTGTTTTTT. Translation: CASSLPPDRELFF.